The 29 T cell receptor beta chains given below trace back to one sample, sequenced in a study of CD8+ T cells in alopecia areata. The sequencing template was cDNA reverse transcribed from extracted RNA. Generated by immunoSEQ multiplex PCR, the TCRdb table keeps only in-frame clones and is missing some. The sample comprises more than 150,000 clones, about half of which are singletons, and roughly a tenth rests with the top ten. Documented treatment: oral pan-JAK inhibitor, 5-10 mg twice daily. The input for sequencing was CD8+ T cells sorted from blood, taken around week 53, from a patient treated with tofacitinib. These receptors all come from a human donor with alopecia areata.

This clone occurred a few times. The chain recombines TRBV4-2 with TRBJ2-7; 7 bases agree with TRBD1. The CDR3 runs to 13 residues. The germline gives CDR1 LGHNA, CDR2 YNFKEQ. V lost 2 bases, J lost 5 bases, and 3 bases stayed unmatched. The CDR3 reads CASSQPTGNEQYF. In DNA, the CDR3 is TGTGCCAGCAGCCAACCGACAGGGAACGAGCAGTACTTC.

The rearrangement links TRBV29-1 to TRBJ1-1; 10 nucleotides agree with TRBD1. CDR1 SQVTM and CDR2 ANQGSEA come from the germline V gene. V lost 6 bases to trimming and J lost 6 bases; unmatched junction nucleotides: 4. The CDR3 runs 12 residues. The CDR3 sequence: CSVSGTGAEAFF. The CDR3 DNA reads TGCAGCGTCTCCGGGACAGGGGCTGAAGCTTTCTTT.

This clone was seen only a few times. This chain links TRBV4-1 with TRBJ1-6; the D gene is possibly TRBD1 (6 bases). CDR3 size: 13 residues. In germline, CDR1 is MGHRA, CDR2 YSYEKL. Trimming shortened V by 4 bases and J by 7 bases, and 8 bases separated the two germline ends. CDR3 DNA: TGCGCCAGCAGCCCACAGGGAAATTCACCCCTCCACTTT. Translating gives CASSPQGNSPLHF.

CDR3 bases: TGTGCCAGCAGTTCGACTAGCAATAGGTATGAGCAGTTCTTC. It specifies CASSSTSNRYEQFF. The J gene is TRBJ2-1, the V gene TRBV2, with 7 bases aligning to TRBD2. The germline V gene has CDR1 SNHLY and CDR2 FYNNEI. The CDR3 loop spans 14 amino acids. V dropped 5 bases and J dropped 8; count of bases not matched to a gene: 9.

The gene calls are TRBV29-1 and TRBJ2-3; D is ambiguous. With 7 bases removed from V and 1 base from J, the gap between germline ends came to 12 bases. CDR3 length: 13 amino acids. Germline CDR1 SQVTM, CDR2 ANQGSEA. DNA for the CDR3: TGCAGCGCCTGGGGTATGGGCACAGATACGCAGTATTTT. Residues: CSAWGMGTDTQYF.

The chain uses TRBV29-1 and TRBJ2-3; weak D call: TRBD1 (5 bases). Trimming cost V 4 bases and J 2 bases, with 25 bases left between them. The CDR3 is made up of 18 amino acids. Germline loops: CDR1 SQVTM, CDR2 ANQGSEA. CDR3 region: CSVAAVTDSPSDTDTQYF. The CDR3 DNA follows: TGCAGCGTTGCGGCGGTTACTGACAGCCCTAGTGACACAGATACGCAGTATTTT.

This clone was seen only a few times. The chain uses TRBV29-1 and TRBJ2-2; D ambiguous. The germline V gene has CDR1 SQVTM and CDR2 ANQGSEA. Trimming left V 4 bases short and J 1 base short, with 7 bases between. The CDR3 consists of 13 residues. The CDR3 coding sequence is TGCAGCGTTGGGGCGGAGAACACCGGGGAGCTGTTTTTT. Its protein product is CSVGAENTGELFF.

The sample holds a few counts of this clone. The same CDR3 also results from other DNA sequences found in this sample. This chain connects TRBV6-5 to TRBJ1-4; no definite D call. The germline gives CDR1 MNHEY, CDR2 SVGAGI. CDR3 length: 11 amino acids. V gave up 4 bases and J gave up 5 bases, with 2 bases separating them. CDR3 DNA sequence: TGTGCCAGCAGTTCGAATGAAAAACTGTTTTTT. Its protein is CASSSNEKLFF.

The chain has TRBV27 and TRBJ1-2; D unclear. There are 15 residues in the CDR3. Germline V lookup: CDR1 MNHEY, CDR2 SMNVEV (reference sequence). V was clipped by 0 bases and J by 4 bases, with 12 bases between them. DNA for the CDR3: TGTGCCAGCAGTTTATCGGGGAACAGCTTCTATGGCTACACCTTC. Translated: CASSLSGNSFYGYTF.

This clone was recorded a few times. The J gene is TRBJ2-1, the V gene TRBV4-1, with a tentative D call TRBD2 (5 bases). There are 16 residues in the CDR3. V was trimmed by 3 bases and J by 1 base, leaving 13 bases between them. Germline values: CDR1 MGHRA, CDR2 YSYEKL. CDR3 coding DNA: TGCGCCAGCAGCCAGCCGGGAAAGAAGTCCTACAATGAGCAGTTCTTC. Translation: CASSQPGKKSYNEQFF.

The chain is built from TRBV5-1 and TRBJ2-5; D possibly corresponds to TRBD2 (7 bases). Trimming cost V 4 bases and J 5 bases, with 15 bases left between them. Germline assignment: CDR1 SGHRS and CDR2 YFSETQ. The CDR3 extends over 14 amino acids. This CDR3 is CASSVRGAWETQYF. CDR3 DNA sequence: TGCGCCAGCAGCGTCCGGGGGGCCTGGGAGACCCAGTACTTC.

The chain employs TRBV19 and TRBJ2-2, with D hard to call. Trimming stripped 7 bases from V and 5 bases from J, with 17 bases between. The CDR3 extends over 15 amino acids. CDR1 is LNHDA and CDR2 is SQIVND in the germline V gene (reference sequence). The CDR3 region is CASTRVLGWTGELFF. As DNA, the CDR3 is TGTGCCAGTACCCGAGTTTTGGGATGGACCGGGGAGCTGTTTTTT.

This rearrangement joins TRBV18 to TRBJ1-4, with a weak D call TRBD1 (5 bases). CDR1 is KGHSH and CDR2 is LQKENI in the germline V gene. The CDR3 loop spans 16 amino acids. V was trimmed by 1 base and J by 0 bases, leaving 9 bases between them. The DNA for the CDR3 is TGTGCCAGCTCACCACGAGGGACCGCAACTAATGAAAAACTGTTTTTT. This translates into CASSPRGTATNEKLFF.

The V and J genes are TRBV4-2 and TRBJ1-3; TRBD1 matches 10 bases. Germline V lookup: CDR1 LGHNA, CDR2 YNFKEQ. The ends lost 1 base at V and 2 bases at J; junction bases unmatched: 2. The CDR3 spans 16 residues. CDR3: CASSQGTGGPGNTIYF. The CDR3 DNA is TGTGCCAGCAGCCAAGGGACAGGGGGACCTGGAAACACCATATATTTT.

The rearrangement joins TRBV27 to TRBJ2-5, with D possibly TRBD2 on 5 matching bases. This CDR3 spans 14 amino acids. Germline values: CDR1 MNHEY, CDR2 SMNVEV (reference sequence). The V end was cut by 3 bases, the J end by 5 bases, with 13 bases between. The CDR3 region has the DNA TGTGCCAGCAGTTTGGGGAGTAGCTGGGAGACCCAGTACTTC. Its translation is CASSLGSSWETQYF.

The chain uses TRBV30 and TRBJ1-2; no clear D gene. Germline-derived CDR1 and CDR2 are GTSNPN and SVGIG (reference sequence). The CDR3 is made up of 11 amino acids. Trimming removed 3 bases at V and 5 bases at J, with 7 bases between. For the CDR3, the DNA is TGTGCCTGGAGCGCTCTTTATGGCTACACCTTC. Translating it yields CAWSALYGYTF.

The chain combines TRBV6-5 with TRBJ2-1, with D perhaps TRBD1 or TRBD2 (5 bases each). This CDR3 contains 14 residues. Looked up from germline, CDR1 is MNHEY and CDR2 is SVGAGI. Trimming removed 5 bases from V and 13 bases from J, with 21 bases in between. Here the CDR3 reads CASSEVGDRPTQFF. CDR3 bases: TGTGCCAGCAGTGAAGTGGGGGACCGTCCTACCCAGTTCTTC.

The CDR3 bases are TGTGCCAGCAGGGGCCCCGTCACTGGAAACACCATATATTTT. This gives the protein CASRGPVTGNTIYF. The chain links TRBV6-5 to TRBJ1-3; D unclear. The CDR3 spans 14 residues. Trimming took off 6 bases at V and 2 bases at J, with 11 bases between the two ends. The V gene's germline CDR1 is MNHEY and CDR2 SVGAGI.

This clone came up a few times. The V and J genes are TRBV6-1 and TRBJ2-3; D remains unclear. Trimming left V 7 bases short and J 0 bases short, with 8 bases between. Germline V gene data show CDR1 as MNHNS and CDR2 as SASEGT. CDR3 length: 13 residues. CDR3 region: CASKATSTDTQYF. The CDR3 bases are TGTGCCAGCAAGGCAACGAGCACAGATACGCAGTATTTT.

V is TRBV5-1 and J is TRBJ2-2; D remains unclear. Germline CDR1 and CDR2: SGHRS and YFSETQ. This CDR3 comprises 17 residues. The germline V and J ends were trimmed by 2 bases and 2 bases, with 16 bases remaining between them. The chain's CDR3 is CASSFRRADINTGELFF. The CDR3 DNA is TGCGCCAGCAGCTTTCGACGGGCAGACATAAACACCGGGGAGCTGTTTTTT. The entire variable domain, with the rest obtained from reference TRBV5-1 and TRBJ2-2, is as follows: KAGVTQTPRYLIKTRGQQVTLSCSPISGHRSVSWYQQTPGQGLQFLFEYFSETQRNKGNFPGRFSGRQFSNSRSEMNVSTLELGDSALYLCASSFRRADINTGELFFGEGSRLTVL.

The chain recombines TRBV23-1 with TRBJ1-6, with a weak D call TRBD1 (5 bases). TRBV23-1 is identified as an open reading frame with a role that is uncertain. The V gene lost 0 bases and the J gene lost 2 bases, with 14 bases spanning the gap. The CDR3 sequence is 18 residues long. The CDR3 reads CASSQSYPGVAYNSPLHF. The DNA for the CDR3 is TGCGCCAGCAGTCAATCCTATCCGGGGGTAGCCTATAATTCACCCCTCCACTTT.

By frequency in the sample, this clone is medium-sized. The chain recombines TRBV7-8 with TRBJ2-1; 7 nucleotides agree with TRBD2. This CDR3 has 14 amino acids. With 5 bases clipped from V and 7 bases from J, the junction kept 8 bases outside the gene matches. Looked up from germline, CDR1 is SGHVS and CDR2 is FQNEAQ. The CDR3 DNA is TGTGCCAGCAGCCCCCGGACTAGTACGAATGAGCAGTTCTTC. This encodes CASSPRTSTNEQFF.

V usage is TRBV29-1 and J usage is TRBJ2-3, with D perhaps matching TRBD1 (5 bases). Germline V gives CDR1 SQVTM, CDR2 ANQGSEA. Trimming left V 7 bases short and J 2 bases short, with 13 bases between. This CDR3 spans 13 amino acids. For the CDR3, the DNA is TGCAGCGCCGAGACAGAAAACACAGATACGCAGTATTTT. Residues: CSAETENTDTQYF.

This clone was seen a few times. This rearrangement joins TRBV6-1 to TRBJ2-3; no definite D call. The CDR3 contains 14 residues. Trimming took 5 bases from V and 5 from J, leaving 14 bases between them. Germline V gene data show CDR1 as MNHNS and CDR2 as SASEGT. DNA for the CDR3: TGTGCCAGCAGTTCTATAAGTCGGTTAGATACGCAGTATTTT. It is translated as CASSSISRLDTQYF.

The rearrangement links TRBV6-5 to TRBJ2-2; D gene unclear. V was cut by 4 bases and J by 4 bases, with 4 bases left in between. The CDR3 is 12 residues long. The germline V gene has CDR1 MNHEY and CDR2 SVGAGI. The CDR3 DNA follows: TGTGCCAGCAGTTCAAGCACCGGGGAGCTGTTTTTT. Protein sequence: CASSSSTGELFF.

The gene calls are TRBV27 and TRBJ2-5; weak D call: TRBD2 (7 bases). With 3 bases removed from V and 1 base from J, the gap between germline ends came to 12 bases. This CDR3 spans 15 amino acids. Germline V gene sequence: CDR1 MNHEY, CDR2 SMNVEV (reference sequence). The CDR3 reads CASSLVRGGQETQYF. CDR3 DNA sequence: TGTGCCAGCAGTTTGGTGAGGGGGGGCCAAGAGACCCAGTACTTC.

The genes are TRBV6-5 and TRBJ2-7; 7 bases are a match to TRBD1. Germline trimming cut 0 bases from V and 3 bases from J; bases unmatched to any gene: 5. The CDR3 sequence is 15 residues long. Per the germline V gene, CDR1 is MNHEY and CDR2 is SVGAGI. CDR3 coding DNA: TGTGCCAGCAGTTACTCAGACAGGGCGGGCTACGAGCAGTACTTC. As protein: CASSYSDRAGYEQYF.

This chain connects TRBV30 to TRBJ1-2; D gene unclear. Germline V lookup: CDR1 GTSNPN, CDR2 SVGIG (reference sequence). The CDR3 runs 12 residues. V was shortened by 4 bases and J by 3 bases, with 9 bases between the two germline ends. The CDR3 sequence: CAWNSADYGYTF. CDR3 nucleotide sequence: TGTGCCTGGAATTCCGCAGACTATGGCTACACCTTC.

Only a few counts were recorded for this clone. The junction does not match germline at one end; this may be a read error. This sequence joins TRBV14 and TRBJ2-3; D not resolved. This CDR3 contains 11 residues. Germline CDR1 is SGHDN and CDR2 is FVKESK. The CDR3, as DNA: TGTGCCAGCGGCCACACAGATACGCAGTATTTT. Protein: CASGHTDTQYF.